This T cell receptor beta chain appears in the sequencing data of a study of tumor-infiltrating lymphocytes in localized non-small cell lung cancer. Concerning this clone itself: What it recognizes is unknown.

The CDR3 totals 13 residues. Trimming removed 10 bases at V and 14 bases at J, with 21 bases between. From germline, CDR1 is WNHNN and CDR2 SYGVQD (reference sequence). Study-level results: Tumor T-cell fraction was not associated with recurrence-free survival.

The table came from immunoSEQ multiplex PCR; TCRdb's copy has only in-frame clones and leaves some out. The sample consists of 7,000 to 8,000 clones, over 50% of them appearing once. The sequence was collected from a human donor with non-small cell lung cancer. The chain couples TRBV10-1 to TRBJ1-6; D remains ambiguous. The sequenced sample consisted of lung tumor tissue. Written as DNA, the CDR3 is TGCGCCACCCAAGGAGCCGCCGGGTCGGCCCTCCACTTT. This translates into CATQGAAGSALHF.